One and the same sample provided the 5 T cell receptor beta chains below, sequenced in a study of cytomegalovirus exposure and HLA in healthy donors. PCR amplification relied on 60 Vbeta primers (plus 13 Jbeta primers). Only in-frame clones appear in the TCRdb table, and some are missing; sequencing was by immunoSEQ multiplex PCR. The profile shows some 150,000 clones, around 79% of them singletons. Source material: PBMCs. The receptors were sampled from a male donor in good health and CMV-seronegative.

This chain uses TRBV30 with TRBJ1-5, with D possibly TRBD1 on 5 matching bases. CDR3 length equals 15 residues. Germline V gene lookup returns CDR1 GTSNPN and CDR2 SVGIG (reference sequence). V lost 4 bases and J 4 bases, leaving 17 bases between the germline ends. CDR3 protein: CAWTNRGMINQPQHF. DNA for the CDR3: TGTGCCTGGACCAACCGGGGGATGATAAATCAGCCCCAGCATTTT.

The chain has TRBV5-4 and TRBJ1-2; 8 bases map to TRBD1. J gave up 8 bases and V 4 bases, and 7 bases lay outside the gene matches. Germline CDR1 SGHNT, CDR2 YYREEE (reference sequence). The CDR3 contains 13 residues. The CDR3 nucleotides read TGTGCCAGCAGCGCCGACAGGGGCGACGGCTACACCTTC. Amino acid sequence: CASSADRGDGYTF.

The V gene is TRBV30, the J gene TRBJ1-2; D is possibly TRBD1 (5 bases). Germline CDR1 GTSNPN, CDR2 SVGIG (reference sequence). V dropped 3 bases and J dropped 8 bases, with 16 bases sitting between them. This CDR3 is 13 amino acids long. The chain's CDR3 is CAWSPGQGWGYTF. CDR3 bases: TGTGCCTGGAGCCCCGGGCAGGGTTGGGGCTACACCTTC.

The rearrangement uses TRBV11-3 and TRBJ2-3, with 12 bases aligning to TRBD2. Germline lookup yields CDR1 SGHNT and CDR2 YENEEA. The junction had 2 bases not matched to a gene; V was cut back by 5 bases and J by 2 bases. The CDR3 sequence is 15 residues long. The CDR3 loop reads CASSLAGGTTDTQYF. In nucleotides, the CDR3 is TGTGCCAGCAGCCTAGCGGGGGGGACCACAGATACGCAGTATTTT.

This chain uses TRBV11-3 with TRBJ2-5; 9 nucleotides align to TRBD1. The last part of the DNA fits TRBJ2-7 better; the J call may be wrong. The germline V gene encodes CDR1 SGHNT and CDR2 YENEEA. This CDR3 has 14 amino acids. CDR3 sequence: CASRSGTGLYEQYF. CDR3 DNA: TGTGCCAGCAGATCAGGGACAGGGCTGTACGAGCAGTACTTC.